This T cell receptor beta chain was sequenced in a study of early T cells in non-severe SARS-CoV-2 infection. The CDR3 contains 16 residues. CDR1 is LGHNA and CDR2 is YSLEER in the germline V gene. In its sample, this clonotype was seen a few times. Given a much more abundant clone one base away, this may be a read error. Each CDR3 protein is one row after TCRdb ran MiXCR on the 5' RACE reads. The profile shows 20,000 to 25,000 distinct CDR3 sequences, 4% to 5.5% of them singletons. The origin of this receptor is an adult who was a healthcare worker with PCR-confirmed SARS-CoV-2 infection or an uninfected control (not recorded which). This chain uses TRBV4-3 with TRBJ2-1, with D perhaps assigned TRBD1 or TRBD2 (7 bases each). The sample was whole blood. The CDR3 nucleotides are TGCGTCAGCAGCAAGACAGGGACTACCTCTAGTAATGAGCAGTTCTTC. It translates to CVSSKTGTTSSNEQFF.